The 15 T cell receptor beta chains given below trace back to one sample, sequenced in a study of CD8 T cells in ankylosing spondylitis. Overall study results and limits: It appeared that ankylosing spondylitis blood was characterized by a TCR beta motif of about 8 highly homologous variants.

TCRdb itself ran the 5' RACE reads through MiXCR, one entry per CDR3 protein. The sample contains over 600,000 distinct CDR3 sequences, roughly 20% of which appear only once. These receptors have no known antigen. The sequenced material came from blood, either unsorted or a sorted T cell fraction (not recorded which). All receptors derive from a male donor with ankylosing spondylitis.

This rearrangement joins TRBV11-2 to TRBJ2-1; D tentatively fits TRBD1 or TRBD2 (5 bases each). CDR1 SGHAT and CDR2 FQNNGV come from the germline V gene. CDR3 length: 14 residues. Trimming stripped 2 bases from V and 6 bases from J, with 11 bases between. The CDR3 loop is CASSLMRGGNEQFF. CDR3 sequence (DNA): TGTGCCAGCAGCTTAATGCGTGGGGGCAATGAGCAGTTCTTC.

This clonotype was found a few times. The chain is built from TRBV28 and TRBJ2-1; 8 bases are shared with TRBD2. The germline V gene has CDR1 MDHEN and CDR2 SYDVKM. V gave up 11 bases and J gave up 4 bases; unmatched junction bases: 19. The length of the CDR3 is 17 residues. CDR3 nucleotide sequence: TGTGCCGCCCGGTCCGGCAACTTACTAGCGGAGTACAATGAGCAGTTCTTC. Translation gives CAARSGNLLAEYNEQFF.

In its sample, this clonotype was seen a few times. The rearrangement joins TRBV12-3 or TRBV12-4 to TRBJ1-6, with D perhaps TRBD1 (5 bases). This CDR3 has 13 residues. V dropped 6 bases and J dropped 7 bases, with 10 bases sitting between them. The CDR3 coding sequence is TGTGCCAGCAGCACTCCAGGGAATTCACCCCTCCACTTT. The encoded protein is CASSTPGNSPLHF.

This clonotype was seen more than once but under ten times. The V call is TRBV5-1, the J call TRBJ1-5; possibly TRBD1 for D (5 bases). This CDR3 contains 14 residues. CDR1 is SGHRS and CDR2 is YFSETQ in the germline V gene. V lost 1 base, J lost 6 bases, and 11 bases lay in between. The chain's CDR3 is CASSLIPGSQPQHF. As DNA, the CDR3 is TGCGCCAGCAGCTTGATTCCAGGGTCTCAGCCCCAGCATTTT. Combining the CDR3 with reference TRBV5-1 and TRBJ1-5 gives the whole variable domain KAGVTQTPRYLIKTRGQQVTLSCSPISGHRSVSWYQQTPGQGLQFLFEYFSETQRNKGNFPGRFSGRQFSNSRSEMNVSTLELGDSALYLCASSLIPGSQPQHFGDGTRLSIL.

The chain links TRBV29-1 to TRBJ2-2; a weak D match, TRBD2 (5 bases). The CDR3 has 14 amino acids. From germline, CDR1 is SQVTM and CDR2 ANQGSEA. The ends were cut back, 4 bases at V and 6 bases at J, with 15 bases in the middle. CDR3 residues: CSVVGLGGPGELFF. In DNA form, the CDR3 reads TGCAGCGTTGTTGGATTAGGCGGGCCCGGGGAGCTGTTTTTT.

The sample holds a few counts of this clonotype. This rearrangement joins TRBV14 to TRBJ2-3; D tentatively reads TRBD1 or TRBD2 (6 bases each). Germline V gene sequence: CDR1 SGHDN, CDR2 FVKESK. This CDR3 is built from 17 residues. V lost 4 bases and J lost 5, with 22 bases in between. In DNA, the CDR3 is TGTGCCAGCAGCCGAAGACAGGCAGGAGGGCCTATAGATACGCAGTATTTT. Protein: CASSRRQAGGPIDTQYF.

The chain uses TRBV29-1 and TRBJ2-4; the match to TRBD1 covers 11 bases. This CDR3 is 12 amino acids long. The junction had 2 bases not matched to a gene; V was cut back by 6 bases and J by 7 bases. Germline lookup yields CDR1 SQVTM and CDR2 ANQGSEA. The CDR3 spells CSVGTGGNIQYF. The CDR3 nucleotides are TGCAGCGTAGGGACAGGGGGGAACATTCAGTACTTC.

This clonotype was seen repeatedly, ten times or more. At one end, the junction sequence differs from germline, possibly due to a read error. In DNA form, the CDR3 reads TGTGCTAGCAGCTTAAGTCTCGGCTACGAGCAGTACTTC. Its protein product is CASSLSLGYEQYF. V gene TRBV27 combines with J gene TRBJ2-7, with D unclear. This CDR3 contains 13 residues. CDR1 and CDR2 from the germline V gene are MNHEY and SMNVEV (reference sequence).

The V call is TRBV5-1, the J call TRBJ1-1; D gene unclear. V was cut by 0 bases and J by 1 base, with 13 bases left in between. This CDR3 spans 16 amino acids. Germline CDR1 is SGHRS and CDR2 is YFSETQ. This CDR3 reads CASSLAGSGRNTEAFF. CDR3 DNA sequence: TGCGCCAGCAGCTTGGCCGGTAGCGGAAGGAACACTGAAGCTTTCTTT.

This clonotype was seen more than once but under ten times. The rearrangement uses TRBV5-1 and TRBJ2-1, with D possibly matching TRBD2 (6 bases). The CDR3 totals 14 residues. Deletions cut 2 bases from V and 9 bases from J, with 15 bases between. Germline CDR1 reads SGHRS; CDR2 reads YFSETQ. As DNA, the CDR3 is TGCGCCAGCAGCTTCGGGACTCTAAAGGGTGAGCAGTTCTTC. This translates into CASSFGTLKGEQFF.

This clonotype was observed a handful of times. The chain uses TRBV4-1 and TRBJ2-3; 13 bases line up with TRBD2. J was trimmed by 7 bases and V by 1 base; bases with no gene match: 11. The germline V gene encodes CDR1 MGHRA and CDR2 YSYEKL. This CDR3 has 18 amino acids. The CDR3 region has the DNA TGCGCCAGCAGCCAAGTGACTAGCGGGGGGCCGAGCACGAATACGCAGTATTTT. It translates to CASSQVTSGGPSTNTQYF.

The J gene is TRBJ2-1, the V gene TRBV30, with a possible D match to TRBD1 (6 bases). Germline V gene data show CDR1 as GTSNPN and CDR2 as SVGIG (reference sequence). The V end lost 3 bases, the J end lost 9 bases, and 9 bases lay between the germline ends. The CDR3 is made up of 11 amino acids. CDR3 in DNA: TGTGCCTGGAGGCAGGGGAGTGAGCAGTTCTTC. Translated, it gives CAWRQGSEQFF.

V is TRBV12-3 or TRBV12-4 and J is TRBJ2-5, with TRBD1 matching over 9 bases. The CDR3 spans 14 residues. J gave up 5 bases and V 4 bases, and 5 bases lay outside the gene matches. The CDR3, as DNA: TGTGCCAGCAGTTCTTGGACAGGGGAGGAGACCCAGTACTTC. This gives the protein CASSSWTGEETQYF.

This chain links TRBV24-1 with TRBJ1-5; D is ambiguous. V gave up 2 bases and J gave up 0 bases, with 10 bases separating them. The germline CDR1 and CDR2 sequences are KGHDR and SFDVKD. The length of the CDR3 is 16 residues. CDR3 residues: CATSDSRATSNQPQHF. The DNA of the CDR3 is TGTGCCACCAGTGATTCGCGGGCGACTAGCAATCAGCCCCAGCATTTT.

This clonotype has a handful of counts. The V gene is TRBV28, the J gene TRBJ2-7; D remains ambiguous. This CDR3 has 13 amino acids. Germline V CDR1 and CDR2: MDHEN, SYDVKM. Trimming pared 3 bases from V and 1 base from J, leaving 7 bases between. CDR3 nucleotides: TGTGCCAGCAGTTTCCCCCCGTCCTACGAGCAGTACTTC. Translation gives CASSFPPSYEQYF.